The clone carrying this T cell receptor (beta chain) appeared once. The data originate from a study of blood T cell repertoires in COVID-19. The CDR3 has 15 residues. The germline V and J ends were trimmed by 5 bases and 0 bases, with 11 bases remaining between them. Germline CDR1 is SEHNR and CDR2 is FQNEAQ (reference sequence). The data were produced by immunoSEQ multiplex PCR, yet TCRdb's version contains in-frame clones alone and is incomplete. This repertoire shows some 110,000 clones, 80% to 85% found once; its top ten account for 0.8% to 1%. Sequenced material: peripheral blood. This sequence originates from a woman in her 70s with acute or convalescent COVID-19. This chain joins TRBV7-9 and TRBJ2-1; D is undetermined. The CDR3 DNA follows: TGTGCCAGCAGCAAGACACCGAGCTCCTACAATGAGCAGTTCTTC. Its protein product is CASSKTPSSYNEQFF.